A selection of T cell receptor beta chains follows, all from one sample in a study of cytomegalovirus exposure and HLA in healthy donors. Produced via immunoSEQ multiplex PCR; TCRdb's table is partial and in-frame only. The sample's table shows some 130,000 clones. The sequenced sample was PBMCs. Receptor source: a man between 18 and 35 years old in good health and CMV-seronegative. Each CDR3 is given with its conserved first and last residue. D genes are given only for firm matches.

v_call,d_call,j_call,cdr3_nt,cdr3_aa
TRBV4-1,TRBD1,TRBJ2-2,TGCGCCAGCAGCCAATTAACCCCCGGGGACAGGAGGACCGGGGAGCTGTTTTTT,CASSQLTPGDRRTGELFF
TRBV19,NA,TRBJ2-1,TGTGCCAGTACCTTTAGCGAATCCTACAATGAGCAGTTCTTC,CASTFSESYNEQFF
TRBV11-2,TRBD2,TRBJ2-3,TGTGCCAGCAGCGCCACTATGGCGGGAGGCATCGGGGAGGATGGTACGCAGTATTTT,CASSATMAGGIGEDGTQYF
TRBV28,TRBD1,TRBJ2-5,TGTGCCAGCAGGATTAGACAGGGACGGGAGACCCAGTACTTC,CASRIRQGRETQYF
TRBV10-3,TRBD1,TRBJ2-7,TGTGCCATCAGAGATAGTACAGGGGACTCCTACGAGCAGTACTTC,CAIRDSTGDSYEQYF
TRBV5-1,NA,TRBJ2-7,TGCGCCAGCAGCTTCGACCCTTCTAGCTCCTACGAGCAGTACTTC,CASSFDPSSSYEQYF
TRBV29-1,NA,TRBJ1-4,TGCAGCGTTGGCGGGGACGGGATGATTAAACTGTTTTTT,CSVGGDGMIKLFF
TRBV5-6,NA,TRBJ2-7,TGTGCCAGCAGCAACATTTACGAGCAGTACTTC,CASSNIYEQYF
TRBV11-3,NA,TRBJ2-7,TGTGCCAGCAGCTTAGCCCTTAGGACAGCTACCTACGAGCAGTACTTC,CASSLALRTATYEQYF
TRBV7-3,TRBD1,TRBJ2-1,TGTGCCAGCAGCTTTCAGGGGGCCACGTCTGAGCAGTTCTTC,CASSFQGATSEQFF
TRBV7-2,TRBD2,TRBJ2-3,TGTGCCAGCAGCTCGGGACTAGCTTTGGATACGCAGTATTTT,CASSSGLALDTQYF
TRBV7-9,TRBD1,TRBJ1-2,TGTGCCAGCAGCCCACAGGGGGAAGGCGATGGCTACACCTTC,CASSPQGEGDGYTF
TRBV28,TRBD2,TRBJ2-5,TGTGCCAGCAGTCTTATAGCGGGGGGGGTTCAAGAGACCCAGTACTTC,CASSLIAGGVQETQYF
TRBV28,TRBD1,TRBJ2-7,TGTGCCAGCTGGGACAGGGGAGCCTACGAGCAGTACTTC,CASWDRGAYEQYF
TRBV6-5,NA,TRBJ2-3,TGTGCCAGCAGTTACAGCTCTAGCACAGATACGCAGTATTTT,CASSYSSSTDTQYF
TRBV9,TRBD1,TRBJ2-5,TGTGCCAGCAGCGCCCGGGACAGGTCGGTGGAGACCCAGTACTTC,CASSARDRSVETQYF
TRBV7-9,TRBD1,TRBJ1-5,TGTGCCAGCAGCTTAGCGGTGGCAGGGGGGAATCAGCCCCAGCATTTT,CASSLAVAGGNQPQHF
TRBV4-3,NA,TRBJ1-4,TGCGCCAGCAGCCCAGCCCAGGGCCACAATGAAAAACTGTTTTTT,CASSPAQGHNEKLFF
TRBV6-1,NA,TRBJ1-6,TGTGCCAGCAGTACAGGGCCCGATAACTCACCCCTCCACTTT,CASSTGPDNSPLHF
TRBV5-4,NA,TRBJ1-4,TGTGCCAGCAGCTTCCGTGGGGAGGTCTTGGAAAAACTGTTTTTT,CASSFRGEVLEKLFF
TRBV18,NA,TRBJ2-7,TGTGCCAGCTCACCTTCAATCTCAGGGTCCTACGAGCAGTACTTC,CASSPSISGSYEQYF
TRBV7-6,TRBD2,TRBJ2-7,TGTGCCAGCAGCTTCCGGGGGGGCGCGCAAACCTACGAGCAGTACTTC,CASSFRGGAQTYEQYF
TRBV19,TRBD1,TRBJ2-3,TGTGCCAGTAGTTATGGTAAAGGGGGCCCCTTTAGCACAGATACGCAGTATTTT,CASSYGKGGPFSTDTQYF
TRBV7-2,NA,TRBJ2-1,TGTGCCAGCAGCTTAGTGTCTAGCGCCAATGAGCAGTTCTTC,CASSLVSSANEQFF
TRBV28,TRBD2,TRBJ2-7,TGTGCCAGCACCGAAATACTAGCGGGAGTGAACGAGCAGTACTTC,CASTEILAGVNEQYF
TRBV6-1,NA,TRBJ2-3,TGTGCCAGCAGAGAACTCACAGGAGCAAGCACAGATACGCAGTATTTT,CASRELTGASTDTQYF
TRBV7-2,TRBD1,TRBJ2-7,TGTGCCAGCAGCTTAAGACAGGGTCGGACCTACGAGCAGTACTTC,CASSLRQGRTYEQYF
TRBV6-5,NA,TRBJ1-2,TGTGCCAGCAGCCTCGCCGGGATTGAAGATGGCTACACCTTC,CASSLAGIEDGYTF
TRBV5-1,NA,TRBJ2-7,TGCGCCAACAGAAAGCGGGCGCCTACCTACTACGAGCAGTACTTC,CANRKRAPTYYEQYF
TRBV9,NA,TRBJ2-1,TGTGCCAGCAGCGGAGGCAATGAGCAGTTCTTC,CASSGGNEQFF
TRBV21-1,NA,TRBJ2-5,TGTGCCAGCAGCAAAGCGGCTAGCTTCCAAGAGACCCAGTACTTC,CASSKAASFQETQYF
TRBV4-3,TRBD1,TRBJ2-6,TGCGCCAGCAGCCGGTCGTTAGGACAGGGGTCGTCAGGGGCCAACGTCCTGACTTTC,CASSRSLGQGSSGANVLTF
TRBV10-3,NA,TRBJ1-3,TGTGCCATCAGTGGGGGGGGATCTGGAAACACCATATATTTT,CAISGGGSGNTIYF
TRBV30,NA,TRBJ1-4,TGTGCCTGGAGAAGCATCGGGGGAGCAACTAATGAAAAACTGTTTTTT,CAWRSIGGATNEKLFF
TRBV7-3,NA,TRBJ1-3,TGTGCCAGCAGCGTCCCCCCGGGGGGTTCTGGAAACACCATATATTTC,CASSVPPGGSGNTIYF
TRBV19,TRBD1,TRBJ1-2,TGTGCCAGTACCTCCTGGGGGACAGGGGAGTCTGGCTACACCTTC,CASTSWGTGESGYTF
TRBV7-3,NA,TRBJ2-3,TGTGCCAGCAGCTCCAGGTTAACTAGCACAGATACGCAGTATTTT,CASSSRLTSTDTQYF
TRBV7-8,NA,TRBJ1-1,TGTGCCAGCAGCTCCTACCAGCGGGCGAACACTGAAGCTTTCTTT,CASSSYQRANTEAFF
TRBV7-2,TRBD1,TRBJ2-7,TGTGCCAGCACCCTTTCGGGGACAGGGGTTTACGAGCAGTACTTC,CASTLSGTGVYEQYF
TRBV4-3,TRBD2,TRBJ2-7,TGCGCCAGCAGCCAAGGCGGCGCGGGAGGCTACGAGCAGTACTTC,CASSQGGAGGYEQYF
TRBV30,NA,TRBJ1-1,TGTGCCTGGTCGGTTGCCCCAATTGAAGCTTTCTTT,CAWSVAPIEAFF
TRBV6-1,TRBD1,TRBJ2-7,TGTGCCAGCAGTGACAGGGGGCGAACCTACGAGCAGTACTTC,CASSDRGRTYEQYF
TRBV10-3,TRBD2,TRBJ2-1,TGTGCCATCAGTGAGTTTCTAGCGGGGGGGCCCCCCTACAATGAGCAGTTCTTC,CAISEFLAGGPPYNEQFF